This TCR beta chain was captured in a study of cytomegalovirus exposure and HLA in healthy donors. 13 Jbeta primers and 60 Vbeta primers were used for the PCR. Sequencing was performed with immunoSEQ multiplex PCR; in TCRdb, only in-frame clones are kept and a portion is missing. The data contain about 160,000 clones, about four fifths of them singletons. A few counts support this clone. Its antigen is not identified. CDR3 size: 18 residues. Germline CDR1 reads MDHEN; CDR2 reads SYDVKM. Trimming pared 5 bases from V and 0 bases from J, leaving 22 bases between. General study results and limits: TRBV6-2, TRBV6-3 and other indistinguishable V segments were excluded. A missense DCLRE1C variant was associated with V- and J-gene trimming of TCR beta chains in a later analysis, and an independent cohort replicated the association.

The TCR comes from a man younger than 45 in good health and CMV-seronegative. The chain carries TRBV28 and TRBJ1-1; D is possibly TRBD1 (5 bases). The sequenced sample consisted of PBMCs. CDR3 nucleotide sequence: TGTGCCAGCAGTCACTGGGGTCTAGGGGCTAAAATGAACACTGAAGCTTTCTTT. Protein sequence: CASSHWGLGAKMNTEAFF.